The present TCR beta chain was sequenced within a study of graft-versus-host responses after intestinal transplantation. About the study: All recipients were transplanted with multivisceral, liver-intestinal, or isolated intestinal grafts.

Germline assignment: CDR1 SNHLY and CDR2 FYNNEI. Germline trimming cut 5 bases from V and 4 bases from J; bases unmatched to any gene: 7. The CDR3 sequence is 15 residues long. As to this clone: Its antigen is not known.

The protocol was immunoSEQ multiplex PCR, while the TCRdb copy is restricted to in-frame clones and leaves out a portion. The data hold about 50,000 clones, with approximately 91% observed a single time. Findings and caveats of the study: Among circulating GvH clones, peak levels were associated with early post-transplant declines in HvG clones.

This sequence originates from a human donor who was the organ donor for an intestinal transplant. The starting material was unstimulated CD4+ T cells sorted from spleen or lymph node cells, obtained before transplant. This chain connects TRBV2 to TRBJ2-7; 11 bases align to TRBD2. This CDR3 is CASSYYSGRAYEQYF. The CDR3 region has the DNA TGTGCCAGCAGTTACTATAGCGGGAGGGCGTACGAGCAGTACTTC.